The rows below give T cell receptor beta chains drawn from one sample of a study of glioma-infiltrating T cells. Via MiXCR, TCRdb re-called the multiplex PCR reads, giving one row per CDR3 protein. Among approximately 190,000 distinct CDR3 sequences listed, about 32% were seen once. Sequenced sample: glioma tissue, nonneoplastic brain tissue, or PBMCs (not recorded which). These receptors all stem from a human donor with low-grade glioma or glioblastoma, undergoing nonglioma brain surgery, or in good health (not recorded which). CDR3s include the opening cysteine and the closing phenylalanine or tryptophan. Expanded clones get a size class; other rows say once, few or many, or leave the size out.

>TRBV5-1|.
CASSLGLASYNEQFF
>TRBV6-1|many
CASSEWDREETQYF
>TRBV4-3|many
CASSQQIAGGYNEQFF
>TRBV10-3|many
CAISEPRTGIYEQYF
>TRBV28|many
CASSGTSGNEQFF
>TRBV2|many
CASSVSQNYGYTF
>TRBV4-1|many
CASSFDQGTEAFF
>TRBV4-3|.
CAISQDLGTSGSFHYNEHFF
>TRBV27|many
CASRGTPGGAGIVAEAFF
>TRBV9|.
CASSTGTGVTDTQYF
>TRBV6-5|many
CASSYSGHLNNSPLHF
>TRBV27|many
CASSLKGQGAYEQYF
>TRBV12-3/TRBV12-4|.
CASSPAGRQGEQYF
>TRBV28|many
CASSRLTTLRNIQYF
>TRBV28|many
CASSQGLTYEQYF
>TRBV7-9|many
CASSHLLGSGYNEQFF
>TRBV20-1|many
CSAQREYNEQFF